This record concerns one TCR beta chain sequence. Antigen unknown. Deep-level assay runs were performed. Only in-frame clones appear in the TCRdb table, and some are missing; sequencing was by immunoSEQ multiplex PCR. Of 2,500,000 or so clones in the sample, 85% to 95% are singletons; the top ten hold over 0.12%. The record originates from a study of shared clonotypes between healthy human individuals. Study-wide results and limits: Tissues were not sampled, only blood, and their repertoires likely differ. Donor clonotype sharing was expected to depend on sequencing depth. Shared clonotypes: about 5% naive CD4, about 4% naive CD8, 2.3% memory CD4, more than 0.3% memory CD8.

The sequence was collected from a man between 18 and 29 years old in good health. Material: naive CD4+ T cells sorted from blood. Sample subset: CD45RA+ positively selected.

The CDR3 region has the DNA TGCGCCAGCAGTGACATCGGGACTAGCGCGGATACGCAGTATTTT. As protein: CASSDIGTSADTQYF. J is TRBJ2-3 and V is TRBV10-2; 10 bases are shared with TRBD2. Germline-derived CDR1 and CDR2 are WSHSY and SAAADI. V lost 3 bases and J lost 6; bases outside the gene matches: 6. The length of the CDR3 is 15 residues.